This T cell receptor beta chain was captured in a study of T cells after yellow fever vaccination. In this sample, this clonotype turned up a few times. What it binds is not known. Study-level points and caveats: Faster peaking, at day 5 versus 15, marked a secondary response that was weaker. Across the CD4 and CD8 compartments, a small share of clonotypes was present in both.

TCRdb re-analysed the 5' RACE reads in MiXCR, keeping a single row per CDR3 protein. The sample yields a few hundred thousand distinct CDR3 sequences, 6.9% seen once. CDR1 is LNHNV, CDR2 YYDKDF, per germline (reference sequence). This CDR3 has 16 residues. V was pared by 3 bases and J by 0 bases, with 12 bases between. This chain connects TRBV15 to TRBJ2-1; D is ambiguous. The sample in question was CD4+ T cells sorted from PBMCs, obtained 15 days after the yellow fever booster vaccination. The clonotype was recovered from a man aged 25 to 40 who received the YFV17D yellow fever vaccine. CDR3 bases: TGTGCCACCAGCAGGCAAGCCCCGAGCTCCTACAATGAGCAGTTCTTC. Translated, it gives CATSRQAPSSYNEQFF.